The 19 T cell receptor beta chains in this list originate from one sample, sequenced in a study of pediatric ulcerative colitis. Profiled with immunoSEQ multiplex PCR; TCRdb holds only in-frame clones, not every one. Here the sample spans more than 50,000 clones, more than 75% being singletons. Sequenced sample: blood. The receptors come from a boy between 10 and 17 years old who was a control in a study of pediatric ulcerative colitis.

The J gene is TRBJ1-2, the V gene TRBV18; TRBD1 matches at 8 bases. The germline V gene has CDR1 KGHSH and CDR2 LQKENI. The V and J ends lost 5 bases and 0 bases, in that order; junction bases with no gene match: 14. The CDR3 has 18 residues. CDR3 nucleotides: TGTGCCAGCTCAGCGAACCCGGGACAGGAAAGAGCTAACTATGGCTACACCTTC. Its protein product is CASSANPGQERANYGYTF.

This chain joins TRBV4-1 and TRBJ2-5, with 7 bases aligning to TRBD1. CDR3 length: 13 amino acids. V shed 4 bases, J shed 5 bases, and the junction held 4 bases outside the gene matches. Germline loops: CDR1 MGHRA, CDR2 YSYEKL. CDR3 amino acids: CASSPTGLETQYF. The CDR3 DNA is TGCGCCAGCAGCCCGACAGGGTTGGAGACCCAGTACTTC.

This clone appeared a single time. This chain connects TRBV9 to TRBJ2-3; 8 nucleotides match TRBD1. Per the germline V gene, CDR1 is SGDLS and CDR2 is YYNGEE. The V gene end was trimmed by 4 bases and the J gene end by 0 bases; junction bases not matched to a gene: 1. The CDR3 spans 14 residues. The CDR3 DNA reads as TGTGCCAGCAGCACAGGGGGGAGCACAGATACGCAGTATTTT. This gives the protein CASSTGGSTDTQYF.

The gene calls are TRBV7-2 and TRBJ1-5; D possibly corresponds to TRBD1 (5 bases). This CDR3 comprises 17 residues. The V gene's germline CDR1 is SGHTA and CDR2 FQGNSA. The V end was cut by 0 bases, the J end by 0 bases, with 12 bases between. CDR3 in amino acids: CASSLATTANSNQPQHF. The CDR3 DNA reads as TGTGCCAGCAGCTTAGCAACGACAGCTAATAGCAATCAGCCCCAGCATTTT. Based on the CDR3 plus reference TRBV7-2 and TRBJ1-5, the full variable domain is GAGVSQSPSNKVTEKGKDVELRCDPISGHTALYWYRQSLGQGLEFLIYFQGNSAPDKSGLPSDRFSAERTGGSVSTLTIQRTQQEDSAVYLCASSLATTANSNQPQHFGDGTRLSIL.

The V call is TRBV7-8, the J call TRBJ2-7, with D tentatively TRBD1 or TRBD2 (5 bases each). This CDR3 is 18 amino acids long. Germline assignment: CDR1 SGHVS and CDR2 FQNEAQ. V was cut by 1 base and J by 2 bases, with 21 bases left in between. Written as DNA, the CDR3 is TGTGCCAGCAGCTTAGAAACCTCGAGGTTTCAGGGACCCTACGAGCAGTACTTC. The encoded protein is CASSLETSRFQGPYEQYF.

The chain joins TRBV28 to TRBJ1-5; D possibly corresponds to TRBD1 (5 bases). The germline V and J ends were trimmed by 3 bases and 0 bases, with 9 bases remaining between them. This CDR3 is 15 amino acids long. Germline lookup yields CDR1 MDHEN and CDR2 SYDVKM. The CDR3 loop reads CASSLTATSNQPQHF. For the CDR3, the DNA is TGTGCCAGCAGTTTGACAGCGACTAGCAATCAGCCCCAGCATTTT.

This clone came up once. The chain combines TRBV6-1 with TRBJ2-1; 10 bases align to TRBD2. Germline loops: CDR1 MNHNS, CDR2 SASEGT. There are 15 residues in the CDR3. The V gene end was trimmed by 5 bases and the J gene end by 4 bases; junction bases not matched to a gene: 5. CDR3 bases: TGTGCCAGCAGTCCCCCAGCGGGGGGGTACAATGAGCAGTTCTTC. It is translated as CASSPPAGGYNEQFF.

The chain links TRBV30 to TRBJ2-2; no clear D. Germline V gene data show CDR1 as GTSNPN and CDR2 as SVGIG (reference sequence). Trimming took 0 bases from V and 7 from J, leaving 9 bases between them. The CDR3 covers 13 residues. CDR3 sequence reads: CAWSVMGIGELFF. CDR3 bases: TGTGCCTGGAGTGTAATGGGGATCGGGGAGCTGTTTTTT.

The J gene is TRBJ1-2, the V gene TRBV28; 8 nucleotides match TRBD1. Germline V lookup: CDR1 MDHEN, CDR2 SYDVKM. The J segment lost 4 bases and the V segment lost 5 bases, leaving 6 bases of the junction unmatched. The CDR3 sequence is 14 residues long. The CDR3 reads CASSRFGTGYGYTF. CDR3 bases: TGTGCCAGCAGTCGGTTTGGGACAGGCTATGGCTACACCTTC.

V gene TRBV7-2 combines with J gene TRBJ2-3; 7 bases match TRBD1. CDR1 and CDR2 (germline): SGHTA, FQGNSA. Unmatched junction bases numbered 5, after V lost 5 bases and J lost 0 bases. This CDR3 comprises 15 residues. CDR3 region: CASSEGQTSTDTQYF. The CDR3 DNA reads as TGTGCCAGCAGCGAGGGACAGACTAGCACAGATACGCAGTATTTT.

The V and J genes are TRBV4-3 and TRBJ1-1; 9 bases match TRBD1. The CDR3 is made up of 17 amino acids. The germline V gene has CDR1 LGHNA and CDR2 YSLEER. J lost 1 base, V lost 0 bases, and 6 bases had no gene match. CDR3 protein: CASSQETGGETNTEAFF. The CDR3 DNA reads as TGCGCCAGCAGCCAAGAGACAGGGGGTGAGACGAACACTGAAGCTTTCTTT.

This clone was seen a single time. This chain links TRBV4-1 with TRBJ1-5, with 10 bases that match TRBD1. Germline CDR1 MGHRA, CDR2 YSYEKL. V lost 4 bases and J lost 0; bases outside the gene matches: 6. CDR3 length equals 17 residues. The CDR3 protein is CASSPGTGEASNQPQHF. Here the CDR3 DNA reads TGCGCCAGCAGCCCCGGGACAGGGGAAGCTAGCAATCAGCCCCAGCATTTT.

The chain employs TRBV7-2 and TRBJ2-7; possibly TRBD2 for D (5 bases). There are 15 residues in the CDR3. Germline loops: CDR1 SGHTA, CDR2 FQGNSA. Trimming removed 5 bases from V and 0 bases from J, with 14 bases in between. Here the CDR3 reads CASSRMAGLSYEQYF. The CDR3 region has the DNA TGTGCCAGCAGCCGTATGGCAGGACTCTCCTACGAGCAGTACTTC.

The chain joins TRBV7-3 to TRBJ2-1; TRBD2 agrees at 11 bases. From germline, CDR1 is SGHTA and CDR2 FQGTGA. Germline trimming cut 8 bases from V and 9 bases from J; bases unmatched to any gene: 15. This CDR3 is 16 amino acids long. The CDR3 loop is CASGEEGTSGFREQFF. The CDR3 region has the DNA TGTGCCAGCGGCGAAGAAGGGACTAGCGGTTTTCGTGAGCAGTTCTTC.

This clone was observed a handful of times. This sequence joins TRBV2 and TRBJ1-3; no clear D. Per the germline V gene, CDR1 is SNHLY and CDR2 is FYNNEI. Trimming stripped 7 bases from V and 0 bases from J, with 10 bases between. The CDR3 has 14 residues. CDR3 nucleotides: TGTGCCAGCAACTTTGCCAACTCTGGAAACACCATATATTTT. It codes for CASNFANSGNTIYF.

The chain recombines TRBV6-4 with TRBJ1-1, with D possibly being TRBD1 (6 bases). With 0 bases removed from V and 9 bases from J, the gap between germline ends came to 14 bases. Germline loops: CDR1 MRHNA, CDR2 SNTAGT. This CDR3 spans 14 amino acids. The CDR3 is CASSDSGSGAKAFF. The CDR3 nucleotides read TGTGCCAGCAGTGACTCGGGATCAGGGGCCAAAGCTTTCTTT.

CDR3 in amino acids: CASSQEGADTQYF. The CDR3 nucleotides read TGCGCCAGCAGCCAAGAGGGCGCAGATACGCAGTATTTT. V usage is TRBV4-3 and J usage is TRBJ2-3, with D unclear. CDR1 and CDR2 (germline): LGHNA, YSLEER. Trimming shortened V by 0 bases and J by 4 bases, and 5 bases separated the two germline ends. CDR3 length: 13 amino acids.

The chain employs TRBV6-6 and TRBJ2-3; no definite D call. The CDR3 is 9 amino acids. Germline V gives CDR1 MNHNY, CDR2 SVGAGI (reference sequence). With 9 bases removed from V and 7 bases from J, the gap between germline ends came to 5 bases. The CDR3, as DNA: TGTGCCAGTGGGTATACGCAGTATTTT. Its protein product is CASGYTQYF.

The chain employs TRBV28 and TRBJ1-2; D is unresolved. This CDR3 is built from 16 residues. Germline V CDR1 and CDR2: MDHEN, SYDVKM. Trimming left V 4 bases short and J 4 bases short, with 19 bases between. The CDR3 protein is CASSSPGNTRGYGYTF. CDR3 coding DNA: TGTGCCAGCAGTTCTCCCGGGAACACGCGCGGCTATGGCTACACCTTC.